The 30 T cell receptor beta chains in this list originate from one sample, sequenced in a study of post-analysis software for immune sequencing data. Findings of the study overall: TRBV segments more frequent in patients than in controls numbered five and included TRBV5-6, TRBV5-1 and TRBV20-1.

The TCR beta cDNA libraries carried unique molecular identifiers. TCRdb reprocessed the PCR reads via MiXCR and lists one record per CDR3 protein. The sample has 350,000 to 500,000 distinct CDR3 sequences; about 39% are singletons. Their antigen targets remain unknown. The sequenced sample consisted of blood. Receptors originate from a girl aged 2 to 10 with multiple sclerosis.

This clonotype has more than one count but fewer than ten. The V gene is TRBV12-3 or TRBV12-4, the J gene TRBJ2-3; D remains unclear. V lost 6 bases and J lost 5, with 12 bases in between. The CDR3 loop spans 13 amino acids. This CDR3 is CASSSTTIDTQYF. The CDR3 DNA follows: TGTGCCAGCAGCTCGACCACTATAGATACGCAGTATTTT.

The sample holds many counts of this clonotype. This sequence joins TRBV5-1 and TRBJ2-2; D gene unclear. The germline V gene encodes CDR1 SGHRS and CDR2 YFSETQ. The CDR3 totals 15 residues. Trimming stripped 2 bases from V and 2 bases from J, with 10 bases between. The CDR3 loop is CASSLDVLNTGELFF. CDR3 sequence (DNA): TGCGCCAGCAGCTTAGACGTACTAAACACCGGGGAGCTGTTTTTT.

CDR3 amino acids: CASSWRLTRGETQYF. CDR3 nucleotides: TGTGCCAGCAGCTGGCGCCTAACTAGGGGAGAGACCCAGTACTTC. The chain carries TRBV7-9 and TRBJ2-5; D may correspond to TRBD1 or TRBD2 (5 bases each). V was trimmed by 4 bases and J by 4 bases, leaving 16 bases between them. This CDR3 has 15 residues. Germline loops: CDR1 SEHNR, CDR2 FQNEAQ (reference sequence).

Concerning this clonotype: Mismatch with germline at one junction end may stem from a read error. The rearrangement uses TRBV13 and TRBJ2-7; the D is unclear. The CDR3 loop spans 13 amino acids. Germline V gene sequence: CDR1 PRHDT, CDR2 FYEKMQ (reference sequence). The CDR3 DNA follows: TGTGCCAACAGCTTAGAACGCCGGTCCGAGCAGTACTTC. It translates to CANSLERRSEQYF.

The gene calls are TRBV3-1 and TRBJ2-1; D perhaps matches TRBD2 (6 bases). The CDR3 has 17 residues. Trimming shortened V by 4 bases and J by 2 bases, and 18 bases separated the two germline ends. In germline, CDR1 is LGHDT, CDR2 YNNKEL (reference sequence). The CDR3 sequence: CASSLNPGVVPYNEQFF. The CDR3 DNA reads as TGTGCCAGCAGCCTCAACCCGGGGGTAGTGCCCTACAATGAGCAGTTCTTC.

This clonotype was found a few times. The V call is TRBV10-3, the J call TRBJ2-1; TRBD1 agrees at 8 bases. The CDR3 covers 16 residues. After removal of 4 bases from V and 7 bases from J, the junction contained 12 bases not matched to a gene. CDR1 ENHRY and CDR2 SYGVKD come from the germline V gene. CDR3 sequence reads: CAISGQGSILRNEQFF. The CDR3 region has the DNA TGTGCCATCAGTGGACAGGGGTCCATCCTCAGGAATGAGCAGTTCTTC.

This clonotype has a handful of counts. V and J are TRBV7-9 and TRBJ2-7, with 7 bases that match TRBD2. Germline CDR1 reads SEHNR; CDR2 reads FQNEAQ (reference sequence). This CDR3 is 13 amino acids long. The V gene end was trimmed by 5 bases and the J gene end by 9 bases; junction bases not matched to a gene: 10. Here the CDR3 reads CASSPREGNWQYF. As DNA, the CDR3 is TGTGCCAGCAGCCCGAGGGAGGGCAATTGGCAGTACTTC.

This clonotype was counted only a few times. The chain couples TRBV10-3 to TRBJ2-7; D not certain. This CDR3 spans 11 amino acids. Trimming pared 3 bases from V and 4 bases from J, leaving 4 bases between. CDR1 is ENHRY and CDR2 is SYGVKD in the germline V gene. The CDR3 sequence: CAISDRYEQYF. CDR3 coding DNA: TGTGCCATCAGTGACCGGTACGAGCAGTACTTC.

The chain carries TRBV29-1 and TRBJ2-1; D is unclear. The DNA end is a closer match to TRBJ2-7, so the J assignment may be wrong. This CDR3 is built from 13 residues. Per germline, CDR1 SQVTM and CDR2 ANQGSEA. The chain's CDR3 is CSVGLGSYNEQYF. The CDR3 DNA reads TGCAGCGTTGGGCTAGGGTCCTACAATGAGCAGTACTTC.

This clonotype was recorded at least ten times. The V call is TRBV20-1, the J call TRBJ2-7, with 8 bases matching TRBD2. The V segment lost 3 bases and the J segment 2 bases; nucleotides outside the gene matches: 6. The CDR3 consists of 14 residues. Germline V CDR1 and CDR2: DFQATT, SNEGSKA (reference sequence). CDR3 region: CSASSSGGTYEQYF. The CDR3 nucleotides are TGCAGTGCTAGTTCGAGCGGGGGTACCTACGAGCAGTACTTC.

Many counts were recorded for this clonotype. The rearrangement uses TRBV20-1 and TRBJ2-3; 7 positions agree with TRBD2. The junction had 12 bases not matched to a gene; V was cut back by 6 bases and J by 3 bases. The CDR3 consists of 15 residues. Germline lookup yields CDR1 DFQATT and CDR2 SNEGSKA (reference sequence). CDR3 protein: CSAVGGPSLTDTQYF. In nucleotides, the CDR3 is TGCAGTGCCGTGGGAGGGCCTAGTCTAACAGATACGCAGTATTTT.

This clonotype was observed a handful of times. The rearrangement uses TRBV28 and TRBJ2-1, with 10 bases aligning to TRBD1. The germline V gene encodes CDR1 MDHEN and CDR2 SYDVKM. V dropped 5 bases and J dropped 4; count of bases not matched to a gene: 8. CDR3 length: 16 residues. For the CDR3, the DNA is TGTGCCAGCAGTCCAGCAGGACAGGGGGTGTACAATGAGCAGTTCTTC. Its translation: CASSPAGQGVYNEQFF.

This clonotype was detected only a few times. The chain is built from TRBV6-2 or TRBV6-3 and TRBJ2-7; weak D call: TRBD1 (5 bases). The V end was cut by 7 bases, the J end by 2 bases, with 15 bases between. The CDR3 spans 14 residues. Germline V gene data show CDR1 as MNHEY and CDR2 as SVGEGT. CDR3 nucleotides: TGTGCCAGCACCCCCTACAGGAGACCCTACGAGCAGTACTTC. It is translated as CASTPYRRPYEQYF.

The chain uses TRBV6-2 or TRBV6-3 and TRBJ2-1; D is perhaps TRBD2 (6 bases). The CDR3 consists of 14 residues. V was trimmed by 8 bases and J by 4 bases, leaving 15 bases between them. Per germline, CDR1 MNHEY and CDR2 SVGEGT. The chain's CDR3 is CASRRRALYNEQFF. Here the CDR3 DNA reads TGTGCCAGCCGACGGAGGGCCTTATACAATGAGCAGTTCTTC.

The rearrangement links TRBV3-1 to TRBJ2-2; perhaps TRBD1 as D (6 bases). CDR1 and CDR2 from the germline V gene are LGHDT and YNNKEL (reference sequence). V was clipped by 4 bases and J by 0 bases, with 12 bases between them. CDR3 length: 16 residues. The CDR3 loop is CASSLSRGANTGELFF. CDR3 DNA: TGTGCCAGCAGCCTCAGCAGGGGCGCGAACACCGGGGAGCTGTTTTTT.

Remarks on this clonotype: Mismatch with germline at one junction end may stem from a read error. This chain uses TRBV7-7 with TRBJ2-7, with D unclear. This CDR3 spans 13 amino acids. Germline V gene lookup returns CDR1 SSHAT and CDR2 FNYEAQ (reference sequence). This CDR3 reads CASSWNIDYEQYF. The CDR3 region has the DNA TGTGCTAGCAGCTGGAACATTGACTACGAGCAGTACTTC.

This clonotype has just a few counts. The chain links TRBV7-2 to TRBJ2-5; D gene unclear. The CDR3 covers 13 residues. CDR1 and CDR2 from the germline V gene are SGHTA and FQGNSA. The V and J ends lost 10 bases and 5 bases respectively, with 17 bases between them. DNA for the CDR3: TGTGCCACTTCCTCGGCGTTGGGGGAGACCCAGTACTTC. Its protein is CATSSALGETQYF.

This clonotype was seen just once. An end of the junction differs from the germline gene, which may be a read error. The chain carries TRBV27 and TRBJ2-6; D is possibly TRBD1 (5 bases). From germline, CDR1 is MNHEY and CDR2 SMNVEV (reference sequence). This CDR3 spans 15 amino acids. The CDR3 region is CAGRTDTPGANVLTF. In DNA, the CDR3 is TGTGCCGGCAGGACGGACACCCCTGGGGCCAACGTCCTGACTTTC. Supplemented by reference TRBV27 and TRBJ2-6, the full variable domain reads EAQVTQNPRYLITVTGKKLTVTCSQNMNHEYMSWYRQDPGLGLRQIYYSMNVEVTDKGDVPEGYKVSRKEKRNFPLILESPSPNQTSLYFCAGRTDTPGANVLTFGAGSRLTVL.

The chain carries TRBV12-3 or TRBV12-4 and TRBJ1-5, with D possibly matching TRBD1 (6 bases). Trimming removed 5 bases at V and 11 bases at J, with 16 bases between. This CDR3 is 13 amino acids long. The CDR3 bases are TGTGCCAGCAGTCCGACAGGTAGGGAGTCCCAGCATTTT. It specifies CASSPTGRESQHF.

The chain combines TRBV29-1 with TRBJ2-1, with 11 bases that match TRBD2. J lost 6 bases, V lost 2 bases, and 6 bases had no gene match. CDR1 SQVTM and CDR2 ANQGSEA come from the germline V gene. The CDR3 sequence is 15 residues long. Here the CDR3 reads CSVELLAGGVNEQFF. In DNA, the CDR3 is TGCAGCGTTGAATTGCTAGCGGGGGGTGTCAATGAGCAGTTCTTC.

The sample holds a few counts of this clonotype. V usage is TRBV20-1 and J usage is TRBJ2-7; 7 bases map to TRBD1. In germline, CDR1 is DFQATT, CDR2 SNEGSKA (reference sequence). The CDR3 is 15 amino acids. The V and J ends lost 6 bases and 2 bases, in that order; junction bases with no gene match: 13. The CDR3 nucleotides read TGCAGTGCCATCGAATACAGGGACAGAGCCTACGAGCAGTACTTC. It translates to CSAIEYRDRAYEQYF.

The CDR3 coding sequence is TGCAGTGCTAAAGGACTAGCGGGGGGCTACAATGAGCAGTTCTTC. Its protein product is CSAKGLAGGYNEQFF. V gene TRBV20-1 combines with J gene TRBJ2-1, with 14 bases fitting TRBD2. The CDR3 covers 15 residues. V lost 4 bases and J lost 3; bases outside the gene matches: 2. Germline CDR1 is DFQATT and CDR2 is SNEGSKA (reference sequence).

On this clonotype: The conserved final phenylalanine or tryptophan is absent from the CDR3, which likely points to a read error. V gene TRBV5-1 combines with J gene TRBJ2-1; possibly TRBD1 for D (5 bases). Germline V gives CDR1 SGHRS, CDR2 YFSETQ. The CDR3 length is 17 residues. The V end lost 0 bases, the J end lost 2 bases, and 15 bases lay between the germline ends. CDR3 coding DNA: TGCGCCAGCAGCTTGGCGAGACAGTTGGCTACCTACAATGAGCAGTTCTCC. Translation: CASSLARQLATYNEQFS.

This clonotype was detected once. This chain joins TRBV7-2 and TRBJ2-5, with unresolved D. V was trimmed by 4 bases and J by 1 base, leaving 13 bases between them. The germline V gene encodes CDR1 SGHTA and CDR2 FQGNSA. CDR3 length equals 15 residues. CDR3 residues: CASSSVTTFQETQYF. DNA for the CDR3: TGTGCCAGCAGCTCCGTGACAACTTTCCAAGAGACCCAGTACTTC.

This clonotype was seen repeatedly, ten times or more. CDR3 sequence: CASSQVVPGTYGYTF. CDR3 DNA: TGCGCCAGCAGCCAAGTGGTCCCCGGGACATATGGCTACACCTTC. The chain links TRBV4-1 to TRBJ1-2; D is possibly TRBD1 (6 bases). Germline values: CDR1 MGHRA, CDR2 YSYEKL. V lost 1 base and J 5 bases, leaving 14 bases between the germline ends. CDR3 length: 15 residues.

This clonotype has just a few counts. The chain joins TRBV29-1 to TRBJ1-2; D gene ambiguous. Germline assignment: CDR1 SQVTM and CDR2 ANQGSEA. The CDR3 consists of 11 residues. V was trimmed by 6 bases and J by 6 bases, leaving 11 bases between them. The CDR3 loop reads CSVGERDGYTF. CDR3 sequence (DNA): TGCAGCGTCGGAGAACGGGATGGCTACACCTTC.

This clonotype has only a few counts. The V and J genes are TRBV20-1 and TRBJ1-6; TRBD1 aligns across 8 bases. The length of the CDR3 is 13 residues. Germline CDR1 and CDR2: DFQATT and SNEGSKA (reference sequence). After removal of 6 bases from V and 10 bases from J, the junction contained 8 bases not matched to a gene. The CDR3 loop is CSAEGQVGSPLHF. CDR3 bases: TGCAGTGCAGAGGGACAGGTGGGCTCACCCCTCCACTTT.

This chain joins TRBV5-1 and TRBJ1-5; D is undetermined. This CDR3 is built from 15 residues. Per the germline V gene, CDR1 is SGHRS and CDR2 is YFSETQ. V dropped 0 bases and J dropped 5 bases, with 12 bases sitting between them. The CDR3 region is CASSLDGAVHQPQHF. The CDR3 bases are TGCGCCAGCAGCTTGGACGGTGCGGTACATCAGCCCCAGCATTTT.

This clonotype occurred a few times. This chain uses TRBV6-5 with TRBJ1-2; 8 nucleotides line up with TRBD1. The CDR3 spans 12 residues. Germline V gene sequence: CDR1 MNHEY, CDR2 SVGAGI. Trimming took 5 bases from V and 8 from J; bases not matched to a gene: 4. The CDR3 is CASSPRGLGYTF. DNA of the CDR3: TGTGCCAGCAGTCCCAGGGGGCTAGGCTACACCTTC.

In this sample, this clonotype turned up many times. The chain has TRBV4-3 and TRBJ1-2; D may be TRBD1 (5 bases). This CDR3 contains 16 residues. V lost 2 bases to trimming and J lost 7 bases, with 20 bases between them. CDR1 and CDR2 from the germline V gene are LGHNA and YSLEER. The CDR3 coding sequence is TGCGCCAGCAGCCAATTCCCCCGGGCAGGGAGAACTGGCTACACCTTC. Protein product: CASSQFPRAGRTGYTF.